This entry features one TCR beta chain sequence. Its antigen is as yet unknown. This CDR3 contains 14 residues. Germline V lookup: CDR1 MNHNS, CDR2 SASEGT. V lost 4 bases and J 1 base, leaving 10 bases between the germline ends. This sample stems from a study of tumor-infiltrating lymphocytes in localized non-small cell lung cancer. General study results and limits: T-cell fraction did not differ between immunotypes IM1 and IM2. Technical variation could not be separated from intratumor heterogeneity here. Not all patients were TCR sequenced, owing to tissue quantity. Tumors had more T cell infiltration than uninvolved lung, per TCRbeta sequencing and CD3 counts.

Sequenced by immunoSEQ multiplex PCR; TCRdb stores in-frame clones only, minus some. The table lists about 16,000 clones, 70% to 90% of them singletons, with approximately 10% in the top ten. The TCR originated in a human donor with non-small cell lung cancer. Sequencing was carried out using uninvolved lung tissue not adjacent to the tumor. The chain has TRBV6-1 and TRBJ1-1; possibly TRBD1 for D (5 bases). CDR3 region: CASSATVENTEAFF. CDR3 coding DNA: TGTGCCAGCAGTGCGACAGTGGAGAACACTGAAGCTTTCTTT.